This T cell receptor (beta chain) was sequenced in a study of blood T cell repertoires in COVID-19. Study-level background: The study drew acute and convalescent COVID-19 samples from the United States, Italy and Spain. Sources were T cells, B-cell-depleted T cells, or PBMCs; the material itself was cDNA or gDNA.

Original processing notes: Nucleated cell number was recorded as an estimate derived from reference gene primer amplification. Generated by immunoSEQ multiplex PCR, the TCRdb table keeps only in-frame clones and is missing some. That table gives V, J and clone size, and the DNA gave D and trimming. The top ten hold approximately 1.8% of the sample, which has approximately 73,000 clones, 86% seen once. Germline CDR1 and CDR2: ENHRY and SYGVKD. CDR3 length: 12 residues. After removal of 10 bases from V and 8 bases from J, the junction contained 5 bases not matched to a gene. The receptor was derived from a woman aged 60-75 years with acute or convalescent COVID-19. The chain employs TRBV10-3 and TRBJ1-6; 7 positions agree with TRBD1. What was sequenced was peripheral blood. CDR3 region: CATGGQDSPLHF. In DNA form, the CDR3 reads TGTGCCACAGGGGGTCAGGATTCACCCCTCCACTTT.